Below, 6 T cell receptor beta chains from the same sample are listed, as sequenced in a study of memory CD4+ T cells and cytomegalovirus serostatus (dated 2019 in TCRdb). Single viable CD3+CD4+CD8-CD45RO+ cells were sorted as memory CD4+ T cells on a FACSAria II. To prepare the library, the immunoSEQ multiplex PCR assay was applied. TCRdb holds this immuneACCESS table with in-frame rearrangements only. Some clones are missing; in checked studies, unresolved V genes explain under half, and the rest has no known cause. The sample table contains under 80,000 clones; only one count was recorded for about 81% of them. About 0.8% of the sample is taken by the ten largest. Sequencing input: memory CD4+ T cells from blood. These receptors originate from an adult in good health and CMV-seronegative.

The chain uses TRBV10-1 and TRBJ2-3, with D possibly matching TRBD1 (5 bases). The CDR3 covers 12 residues. V lost 4 bases and J lost 6, with 8 bases in between. Germline loops: CDR1 WNHNN, CDR2 SYGVQD (reference sequence). DNA of the CDR3: TGCGCCAGCAGTGTGGGGCGGGATACGCAGTATTTT. This translates into CASSVGRDTQYF.

The chain carries TRBV7-8 and TRBJ2-1; the D is unclear. The CDR3 is made up of 11 amino acids. Deletions cut 1 base from V and 13 bases from J, with 8 bases between. Germline V gives CDR1 SGHVS, CDR2 FQNEAQ. CDR3 protein: CASSLDVDQFF. The CDR3 DNA follows: TGTGCCAGCAGCTTAGATGTAGACCAGTTCTTC.

This clone was observed a few times. The rearrangement uses TRBV7-2 and TRBJ2-7, with 7 bases identical to TRBD2. The CDR3 is 13 residues long. The V gene end was trimmed by 3 bases and the J gene end by 1 base; junction bases not matched to a gene: 0. Germline CDR1 is SGHTA and CDR2 is FQGNSA. The CDR3: CASSFGGSYEQYF. As DNA, the CDR3 is TGTGCCAGCAGCTTCGGGGGGTCCTACGAGCAGTACTTC.

The chain joins TRBV5-1 to TRBJ2-1, with 10 bases lining up with TRBD2. Germline CDR1 and CDR2: SGHRS and YFSETQ. After removal of 1 base from V and 7 bases from J, the junction contained 8 bases not matched to a gene. This CDR3 has 16 residues. CDR3 nucleotides: TGCGCCAGCAGCTTGATCCCTAGCGGGAGCTTAAATGAGCAGTTCTTC. This gives the protein CASSLIPSGSLNEQFF.

The rearrangement links TRBV9 to TRBJ2-5, with 7 bases fitting TRBD2. The CDR3 loop spans 16 amino acids. V shed 0 bases and J 3 bases; nucleotides not matched to a gene: 8. Germline-derived CDR1 and CDR2 are SGDLS and YYNGEE. This CDR3 reads CASSVGGGGLKETQYF. The CDR3, as DNA: TGTGCCAGCAGCGTAGGGGGCGGGGGTCTGAAAGAGACCCAGTACTTC.

A few counts support this clone. J is TRBJ1-1 and V is TRBV14, with D hard to call. This CDR3 region has 13 residues. Germline V gene lookup returns CDR1 SGHDN and CDR2 FVKESK. Trimming stripped 2 bases from V and 7 bases from J, with 11 bases between. CDR3 in DNA: TGTGCCAGCAGCCAAACAGCTCGAAATGAAGCTTTCTTT. Amino acids: CASSQTARNEAFF.